This entry describes one T cell receptor (beta chain). The PCR was carried out with 60 Vbeta primers and 13 Jbeta primers. Some clones are missing from TCRdb's copy, which holds only in-frame ones; the method was immunoSEQ multiplex PCR. In the table there are around 140,000 clones, roughly 80% of which are singletons. The sample comes from a study of cytomegalovirus exposure and HLA in healthy donors. Source material: PBMCs. The TCR comes from a female donor in good health and CMV-seronegative.

The CDR3 sequence is CASSEGQARVDTQYF. In DNA form, the CDR3 reads TGTGCCAGCAGTGAGGGACAGGCGCGGGTGGATACGCAGTATTTT. The chain has TRBV6-1 and TRBJ2-3; 8 positions agree with TRBD1. CDR3 size: 15 residues. Unmatched junction bases numbered 8, after V lost 3 bases and J lost 6 bases. Germline V gene lookup returns CDR1 MNHNS and CDR2 SASEGT.